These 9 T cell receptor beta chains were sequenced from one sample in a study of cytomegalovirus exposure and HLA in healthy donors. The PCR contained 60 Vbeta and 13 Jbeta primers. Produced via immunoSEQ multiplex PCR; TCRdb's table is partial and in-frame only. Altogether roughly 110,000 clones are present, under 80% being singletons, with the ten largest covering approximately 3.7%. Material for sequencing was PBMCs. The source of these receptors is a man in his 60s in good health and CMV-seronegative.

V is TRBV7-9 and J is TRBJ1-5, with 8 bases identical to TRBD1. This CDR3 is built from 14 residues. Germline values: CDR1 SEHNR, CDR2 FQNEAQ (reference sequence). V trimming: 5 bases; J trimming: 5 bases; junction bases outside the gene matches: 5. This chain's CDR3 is CASSPGQGYQPQHF. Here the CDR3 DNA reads TGTGCCAGCAGCCCCGGACAGGGTTATCAGCCCCAGCATTTT.

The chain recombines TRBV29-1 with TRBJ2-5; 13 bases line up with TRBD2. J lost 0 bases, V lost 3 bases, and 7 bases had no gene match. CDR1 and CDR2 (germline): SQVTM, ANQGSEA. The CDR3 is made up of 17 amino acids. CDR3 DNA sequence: TGCAGCGTTGAGAGGACTAGCGGGGGTCTGTACCAAGAGACCCAGTACTTC. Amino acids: CSVERTSGGLYQETQYF.

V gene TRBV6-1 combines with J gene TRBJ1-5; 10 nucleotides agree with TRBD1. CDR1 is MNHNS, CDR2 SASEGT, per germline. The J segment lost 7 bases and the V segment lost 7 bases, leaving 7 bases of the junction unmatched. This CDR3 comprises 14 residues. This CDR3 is CASTGTGARQPQHF. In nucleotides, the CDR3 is TGTGCCAGCACCGGGACAGGGGCTCGGCAGCCCCAGCATTTT.

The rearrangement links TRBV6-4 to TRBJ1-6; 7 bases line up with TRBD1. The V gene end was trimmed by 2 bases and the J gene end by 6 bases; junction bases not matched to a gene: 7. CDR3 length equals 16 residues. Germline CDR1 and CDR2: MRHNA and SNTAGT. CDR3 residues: CASSDPRAGGNSPLHF. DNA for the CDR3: TGTGCCAGCAGTGACCCTCGGGCAGGGGGTAATTCACCCCTCCACTTT.

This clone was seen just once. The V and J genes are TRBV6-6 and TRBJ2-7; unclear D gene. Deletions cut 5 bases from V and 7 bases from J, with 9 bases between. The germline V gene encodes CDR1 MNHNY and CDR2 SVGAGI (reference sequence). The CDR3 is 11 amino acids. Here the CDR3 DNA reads TGTGCCAGCAGTGCCGGTCGGGAGCAGTACGTC. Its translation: CASSAGREQYV.

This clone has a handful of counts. CDR3 amino acids: CASSRQANTEAFF. In DNA form, the CDR3 reads TGTGCCAGCAGCAGACAGGCTAACACTGAAGCTTTCTTT. J is TRBJ1-1 and V is TRBV6-4, with D perhaps TRBD1 (6 bases). The V end was cut by 6 bases, the J end by 2 bases, with 10 bases between. Per the germline V gene, CDR1 is MRHNA and CDR2 is SNTAGT. The CDR3 is made up of 13 amino acids.

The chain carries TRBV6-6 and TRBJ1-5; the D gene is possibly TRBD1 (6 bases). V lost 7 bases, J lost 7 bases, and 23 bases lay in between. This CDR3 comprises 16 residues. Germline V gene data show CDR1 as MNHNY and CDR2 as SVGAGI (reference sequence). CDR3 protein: CASTWSDVQGGQPQHF. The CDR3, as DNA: TGTGCCAGCACTTGGAGCGACGTACAGGGTGGACAGCCCCAGCATTTT.

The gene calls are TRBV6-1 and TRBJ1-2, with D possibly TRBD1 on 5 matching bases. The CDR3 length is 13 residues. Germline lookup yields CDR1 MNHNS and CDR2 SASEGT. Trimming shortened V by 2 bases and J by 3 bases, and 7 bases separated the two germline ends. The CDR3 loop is CASSETGDYGYTF. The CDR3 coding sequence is TGTGCCAGCAGTGAAACGGGGGACTATGGCTACACCTTC.

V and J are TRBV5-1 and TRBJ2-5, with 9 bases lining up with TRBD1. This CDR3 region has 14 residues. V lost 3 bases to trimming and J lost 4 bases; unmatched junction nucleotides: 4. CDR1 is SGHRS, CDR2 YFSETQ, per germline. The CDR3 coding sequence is TGCGCCAGCAGCTCCCTGACAGGGGGAGAGACCCAGTACTTC. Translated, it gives CASSSLTGGETQYF.